A single sample gave rise to the 3 T cell receptor beta chains below, sequenced in a study of PD-1 blockade in mismatch repair-deficient tumors. Method: immunoSEQ multiplex PCR; TCRdb's copy keeps in-frame clones and lacks some. The sample lists some 84,000 clones, more than 65% occurring once. The specimen comprised peripheral blood, sampled 12 weeks after starting pembrolizumab. The receptors here all came from an adult with mismatch repair-deficient cancer.

The chain uses TRBV6-5 and TRBJ2-6; D possibly uses TRBD1 or TRBD2 (6 bases each). CDR3 length: 15 amino acids. Trimming left V 6 bases short and J 9 bases short, with 18 bases between. Germline V gives CDR1 MNHEY, CDR2 SVGAGI. CDR3 coding DNA: TGTGCCAGCAGAAACCGGGGGCCGGCACTCAACGTCCTGACTTTC. As protein: CASRNRGPALNVLTF.

The chain carries TRBV29-1 and TRBJ2-2; 9 bases are shared with TRBD1. V was clipped by 6 bases and J by 1 base; unmatched bases: 3. Germline V gene lookup returns CDR1 SQVTM and CDR2 ANQGSEA. The CDR3 has 14 amino acids. DNA for the CDR3: TGCAGCGTCGCGACAGGGGGGAACACCGGGGAGCTGTTTTTT. As protein: CSVATGGNTGELFF.

The V and J genes are TRBV19 and TRBJ2-2; D call uncertain. Looked up from germline, CDR1 is LNHDA and CDR2 is SQIVND (reference sequence). Deletions cut 3 bases from V and 3 bases from J, with 5 bases between. This CDR3 contains 13 residues. CDR3 bases: TGTGCCAGTAGTATCAGGTACACCGGGGAGCTGTTTTTT. This gives the protein CASSIRYTGELFF.